These 6 T cell receptor beta chains were sequenced from one sample in a study of regulatory T cells in long-lasting Graves disease. Time point in this sample: persistent/refractory GD, antithyroid drugs over 5 years with positive TRAb. Following extraction of RNA from PBMCs, that RNA was used to make the TCR library. Construction of TCR beta libraries relied on iRepertoire HTBI primers and on Arm-PCR targeting CDR3 regions. TCRdb passed the multiplex PCR reads through MiXCR, listing each CDR3 protein once. The repertoire holds over 450,000 distinct CDR3 sequences, with about a fifth as singletons. The source was peripheral blood mononuclear cells (PBMCs), collected when the disease was refractory, from a patient treated with antithyroid drugs. Receptor source: a female donor with Graves disease.

The rearrangement links TRBV20-1 to TRBJ2-6, with unresolved D. The CDR3 consists of 13 residues. V lost 6 bases and J 4 bases, leaving 10 bases between the germline ends. Germline-derived CDR1 and CDR2 are DFQATT and SNEGSKA (reference sequence). CDR3 residues: CSATHQGANVLTF. The CDR3, as DNA: TGCAGTGCAACCCACCAAGGGGCCAACGTCCTGACTTTC.

This clonotype was seen ten or more times. The rearrangement links TRBV15 to TRBJ1-5, with D perhaps TRBD1 (6 bases). Between the trimmed V and J ends, which lost 7 bases and 5 bases, there was a span of 18 bases. The CDR3 contains 15 residues. Germline V gene sequence: CDR1 LNHNV, CDR2 YYDKDF (reference sequence). CDR3: CATTRQTGGDQPQHF. CDR3 bases: TGTGCCACCACCCGCCAGACAGGTGGGGATCAGCCCCAGCATTTT.

This clonotype was seen at least ten times. The J gene is TRBJ1-4, the V gene TRBV28; D unclear. This CDR3 region has 16 residues. V was cut by 2 bases and J by 8 bases, with 18 bases left in between. Looked up from germline, CDR1 is MDHEN and CDR2 is SYDVKM. CDR3 in amino acids: CASSLDKLQLDEKLFF. CDR3 sequence (DNA): TGTGCCAGCAGTTTAGACAAGCTCCAATTGGACGAAAAACTGTTTTTT.

V and J are TRBV5-4 and TRBJ2-7; 7 bases agree with TRBD1. Germline V CDR1 and CDR2: SGHNT, YYREEE (reference sequence). The CDR3 sequence is 14 residues long. The ends lost 8 bases at V and 2 bases at J; junction bases unmatched: 10. The CDR3 reads CASMTGPNTYEQYF. The CDR3 region has the DNA TGTGCCAGTATGACAGGGCCGAATACCTACGAGCAGTACTTC.

This clonotype appeared once. A read error may be the cause here, since a much bigger clone is one base away. Without the conserved terminal phenylalanine or tryptophan, this CDR3 likely stems from a read error. The J gene is TRBJ1-2, the V gene TRBV6-2 or TRBV6-3, with no clear D. Germline V gene data show CDR1 as MNHEY and CDR2 as SVGEGT. CDR3 length: 13 amino acids. Trimming removed 4 bases from V and 2 bases from J, with 8 bases in between. The CDR3: CASSSTTNYGYTS. In DNA form, the CDR3 reads TGTGCCAGCAGTTCGACGACGAACTATGGCTACACCTCC.

The V gene is TRBV6-2 or TRBV6-3, the J gene TRBJ1-6, with D possibly being TRBD1 (5 bases). This CDR3 comprises 15 residues. Germline V lookup: CDR1 MNHEY, CDR2 SVGEGT. The V and J ends lost 7 bases and 6 bases respectively, with 16 bases between them. CDR3 sequence: CASNLGVSVNSPLHF. CDR3 DNA sequence: TGTGCCAGCAACCTAGGGGTGTCAGTTAATTCACCCCTCCACTTT.